Below, 16 T cell receptor beta chains from the same sample are listed, as sequenced in a study of blood T cell repertoires in COVID-19. TCRdb's table, derived via immunoSEQ multiplex PCR, lists solely in-frame clones and lacks some. The table records roughly 250,000 clones, around 88% of them present only once. Input material: PBMCs or T cells enriched from blood (not recorded which). The source of these receptors is a woman in her forties with acute COVID-19.

The J gene is TRBJ1-2, the V gene TRBV9, with D unclear. V was trimmed by 2 bases and J by 4 bases, leaving 6 bases between them. There are 12 residues in the CDR3. Germline CDR1 SGDLS, CDR2 YYNGEE. In nucleotides, the CDR3 is TGTGCCAGCAGCGTGGGCTCCTATGGCTACACCTTC. Residues: CASSVGSYGYTF.

J is TRBJ2-1 and V is TRBV3-1 (or the pseudogene TRBV3-2), with 8 bases that match TRBD2. Losses at the gene ends were 1 base for V and 8 bases for J; bases not matched to a gene: 7. There are 15 residues in the CDR3. Germline V lookup: CDR1 LGHDT, CDR2 YNNKEL (reference sequence). For the CDR3, the DNA is TGTGCCAGCAGCCAAGGAGGGCGGGAGGCAGATGAGCAGTTCTTC. It is translated as CASSQGGREADEQFF.

This rearrangement joins TRBV28 to TRBJ1-5, with D tentatively TRBD1 (5 bases). V lost 5 bases and J lost 0, with 11 bases in between. Germline V gene lookup returns CDR1 MDHEN and CDR2 SYDVKM. The CDR3 is 15 residues long. The CDR3 sequence is CASSGTDYSNQPQHF. The CDR3 nucleotides are TGTGCCAGCAGTGGGACGGACTATAGCAATCAGCCCCAGCATTTT.

The CDR3 sequence: CASSPGGLTDTQYF. Here the CDR3 DNA reads TGCGCCAGCAGCCCGGGGGGGCTCACAGATACGCAGTATTTT. The chain joins TRBV5-1 to TRBJ2-3; 8 positions match TRBD2. Germline lookup yields CDR1 SGHRS and CDR2 YFSETQ. The CDR3 has 14 residues. V shed 4 bases and J 2 bases; nucleotides not matched to a gene: 3.

This chain connects TRBV13 to TRBJ2-1, with TRBD2 matching over 9 bases. CDR1 and CDR2 (germline): PRHDT, FYEKMQ (reference sequence). This CDR3 has 16 residues. Trimming at V came to 5 bases and at J to 2 bases, leaving 7 bases not matched to a gene. The CDR3: CASSRGTSLPYNEQFF. The CDR3 nucleotides read TGTGCCAGCAGCAGGGGGACTAGCCTGCCCTACAATGAGCAGTTCTTC.

The chain links TRBV28 to TRBJ1-3; 7 bases agree with TRBD1. V trimming: 6 bases; J trimming: 3 bases; junction bases outside the gene matches: 8. The length of the CDR3 is 15 residues. Germline lookup yields CDR1 MDHEN and CDR2 SYDVKM. In nucleotides, the CDR3 is TGTGCCAGCAGGGGATCAGGGGGTTTTGGAAACACCATATATTTT. Protein product: CASRGSGGFGNTIYF.

The J gene is TRBJ1-5, the V gene TRBV27; 8 nucleotides agree with TRBD1. This CDR3 spans 17 amino acids. After removal of 5 bases from V and 1 base from J, the junction contained 10 bases not matched to a gene. The germline gives CDR1 MNHEY, CDR2 SMNVEV (reference sequence). CDR3: CASSKLAGTGSNQPQHF. The CDR3 nucleotides read TGTGCCAGCAGTAAATTAGCCGGGACAGGCAGCAATCAGCCCCAGCATTTT.

The count of this clone is one. The V gene is TRBV27, the J gene TRBJ1-1, with D maybe TRBD1 (6 bases). V was clipped by 3 bases and J by 7 bases, with 15 bases between them. Germline assignment: CDR1 MNHEY and CDR2 SMNVEV (reference sequence). The CDR3 contains 14 residues. CDR3 in amino acids: CASSLAGGLNEAFF. CDR3 sequence (DNA): TGTGCCAGCAGTTTGGCGGGGGGCCTGAATGAAGCTTTCTTT.

The V and J genes are TRBV4-2 and TRBJ2-3; 15 positions agree with TRBD2. Germline trimming cut 1 base from V and 0 bases from J; bases unmatched to any gene: 2. The CDR3 has 18 residues. Germline V gene sequence: CDR1 LGHNA, CDR2 YNFKEQ. The CDR3 loop reads CASSQGTSGRDSTDTQYF. The CDR3 DNA is TGTGCCAGCAGCCAAGGGACTAGCGGGAGGGATAGCACAGATACGCAGTATTTT.

This clone came up once. The chain uses TRBV27 and TRBJ1-2, with D perhaps TRBD1 (6 bases). The CDR3 spans 13 residues. CDR1 is MNHEY, CDR2 SMNVEV, per germline (reference sequence). The V gene lost 3 bases and the J gene lost 4 bases, with 9 bases spanning the gap. The CDR3 DNA sequence: TGTGCCAGCAGTTTGACAGGTTTCTATGGCTACACCTTC. Its translation: CASSLTGFYGYTF.

The rearrangement joins TRBV2 to TRBJ2-7; 7 bases align to TRBD1. V lost 7 bases, J lost 1 base, and 7 bases stayed unmatched. The CDR3 is 14 amino acids. Germline lookup yields CDR1 SNHLY and CDR2 FYNNEI. The CDR3 region is CASTTRGQSYEQYF. The CDR3 DNA follows: TGTGCCAGCACCACCCGGGGACAGTCCTACGAGCAGTACTTC.

The chain is built from TRBV7-9 and TRBJ1-2; TRBD1 matches at 9 bases. Germline V CDR1 and CDR2: SEHNR, FQNEAQ (reference sequence). CDR3 length: 14 amino acids. The J segment lost 6 bases and the V segment lost 3 bases, leaving 5 bases of the junction unmatched. The CDR3 DNA sequence: TGTGCCAGCAGCTTGAATGGACAGGGGAATGGCTACACCTTC. Translation: CASSLNGQGNGYTF.

The V gene is TRBV19, the J gene TRBJ2-2; 11 nucleotides line up with TRBD1. CDR1 and CDR2 from the germline V gene are LNHDA and SQIVND (reference sequence). The CDR3 totals 16 residues. Unmatched junction bases numbered 6, after V lost 6 bases and J lost 3 bases. CDR3 coding DNA: TGTGCCAGTAGAGGGGGACAGGGGGTGTACACCGGGGAGCTGTTTTTT. Translating it yields CASRGGQGVYTGELFF. Variable domain in full (rest from reference TRBV19 and TRBJ2-2): DGGITQSPKYLFRKEGQNVTLSCEQNLNHDAMYWYRQDPGQGLRLIYYSQIVNDFQKGDIAEGYSVSREKKESFPLTVTSAQKNPTAFYLCASRGGQGVYTGELFFGEGSRLTVL.

This chain links TRBV28 with TRBJ1-1; a weak D match, TRBD1 (5 bases). Trimming stripped 5 bases from V and 0 bases from J, with 19 bases between. Germline CDR1 reads MDHEN; CDR2 reads SYDVKM. The CDR3 sequence is 17 residues long. This chain's CDR3 is CASSPLAGAGLNTEAFF. CDR3 sequence (DNA): TGTGCCAGCAGTCCTCTTGCTGGGGCAGGATTGAACACTGAAGCTTTCTTT.

Concerning this clone: At the DNA level, this CDR3 is encoded by other sequences in the same sample as well. The chain links TRBV9 to TRBJ1-1; a weak D match, TRBD1 (5 bases). This CDR3 contains 15 residues. Germline values: CDR1 SGDLS, CDR2 YYNGEE. V lost 4 bases to trimming and J lost 1 base, with 14 bases between them. The CDR3 nucleotides are TGTGCCAGCAGCCCCCGTGGGCAGGGGAACACTGAAGCTTTCTTT. Protein sequence: CASSPRGQGNTEAFF.

The V gene is TRBV5-4, the J gene TRBJ1-4, with 9 bases that match TRBD1. The V segment lost 4 bases and the J segment 4 bases; nucleotides outside the gene matches: 8. This CDR3 comprises 16 residues. CDR1 is SGHNT and CDR2 is YYREEE in the germline V gene (reference sequence). The CDR3 loop is CASSTGQGIVNEKLFF. The CDR3 DNA sequence: TGTGCCAGCAGCACAGGACAGGGGATCGTTAATGAAAAACTGTTTTTT.